This TCR beta chain was sequenced for a study of blood T cell repertoires in COVID-19. Turning to the study itself: Sources were T cells, B-cell-depleted T cells, or PBMCs; the material itself was cDNA or gDNA.

Germline assignment: CDR1 SGHTS and CDR2 YDEGEE. There are 17 residues in the CDR3. Trimming removed 4 bases from V and 0 bases from J, with 14 bases in between. In the source study's methods: Amplification from reference gene primers served as the basis for estimated nucleated cell counts. Generated by immunoSEQ multiplex PCR, the TCRdb table keeps only in-frame clones and is missing some. V, J and clone size were drawn from that table, and D and trimming were deduced from the DNA. The repertoire holds some 160,000 clones, with about 80% as singletons. Sequencing was carried out using peripheral blood. The clonotype comes from a man between 65 and 85 years old with active or convalescent COVID-19. The J gene is TRBJ2-6, the V gene TRBV5-8, with a weak D call TRBD1 (5 bases). The CDR3 DNA is TGTGCCAGCAGCCGTGGACACTCGAGCTCTGGGGCCAACGTCCTGACTTTC. It codes for CASSRGHSSSGANVLTF. The entire variable domain, with the rest obtained from reference TRBV5-8 and TRBJ2-6, is as follows: EAGVTQSPTHLIKTRGQQATLRCSPISGHTSVYWYQQALGLGLQFLLWYDEGEERNRGNFPPRFSGRQFPNYSSELNVNALELEDSALYLCASSRGHSSSGANVLTFGAGSRLTVL.